Below are 27 T cell receptor beta chains sequenced from a single sample in a study of glioma-infiltrating T cells. TCR alpha and beta CDR3 regions were amplified from RNA using iRepertoire nested multiplex PCR. One entry per CDR3 protein, called by TCRdb with MiXCR from the multiplex PCR reads. Of approximately 100,000 distinct CDR3 sequences listed, about 25% were seen once; the top ten hold 35%. Sequencing was done on a sample of glioma tissue, nonneoplastic brain tissue, or PBMCs (not recorded which). The source of these receptors is a human donor with low-grade glioma or glioblastoma, undergoing nonglioma brain surgery, or in good health (not recorded which).

The chain is built from TRBV12-3 or TRBV12-4 and TRBJ2-3; unclear D gene. V was trimmed by 7 bases and J by 6 bases, leaving 14 bases between them. CDR3 length: 13 residues. CDR3 bases: TGTGCCAGCACTAATACCCTAGGGGATACGCAGTATTTT. Amino acid sequence: CASTNTLGDTQYF.

This clonotype was picked up many times. This chain links TRBV29-1 with TRBJ1-2; weak D call: TRBD1 (6 bases). Deletions cut 4 bases from V and 3 bases from J, with 15 bases between. From germline, CDR1 is SQVTM and CDR2 ANQGSEA. The CDR3 covers 14 residues. CDR3 region: CSVARTGRDYGYTF. CDR3 DNA: TGCAGCGTTGCCCGAACAGGGAGGGACTATGGCTACACCTTC.

This clonotype has a count of ten or more. This chain uses TRBV6-2 or TRBV6-3 with TRBJ2-1; 10 bases fit TRBD1. CDR1 and CDR2 from the germline V gene are MNHEY and SVGEGT. The ends lost 0 bases at V and 0 bases at J; junction bases unmatched: 2. This CDR3 is 17 amino acids long. The CDR3 bases are TGTGCCAGCAGTTACTCCCGGACAGGGGGCTCCTACAATGAGCAGTTCTTC. Translated, it gives CASSYSRTGGSYNEQFF.

This clonotype was picked up many times. The CDR3: CASSSHRNEVYGYTF. The CDR3 DNA reads as TGTGCCAGCAGCTCCCACAGGAATGAGGTGTATGGCTACACCTTC. The rearrangement joins TRBV3-1 to TRBJ1-2, with D tentatively TRBD1 (5 bases). The V gene's germline CDR1 is LGHDT and CDR2 YNNKEL (reference sequence). V lost 5 bases, J lost 5 bases, and 18 bases lay in between. CDR3 length equals 15 residues. The full variable domain, completed using reference TRBV3-1 and TRBJ1-2, is DTAVSQTPKYLVTQMGNDKSIKCEQNLGHDTMYWYKQDSKKFLKIMFSYNNKELIINETVPNRFSPKSPDKAHLNLHINSLELGDSAVYFCASSSHRNEVYGYTFGSGTRLTVV.

This clonotype was observed a handful of times. CDR3 bases: TGTGCCAGCAGCCCCGAGAGGGGGGGACCCAACTATGGCTACACCTTC. Translating it yields CASSPERGGPNYGYTF. The chain has TRBV4-2 and TRBJ1-2; TRBD1 is a possible D gene (6 bases). V was cut by 4 bases and J by 2 bases, with 17 bases left in between. Germline V gene data show CDR1 as LGHNA and CDR2 as YNFKEQ. CDR3 length: 16 amino acids.

The count of this clonotype is one. The CDR3 ends on some other residue instead of the conserved phenylalanine or tryptophan, so this is likely a read error. The limits of the CDR3 on the DNA are not certain, so only TCRdb's listed CDR3 is given. The chain is built from TRBV6-5 and TRBJ2-1; TRBD1 is the table's D call, not checked against the DNA. The CDR3 is 15 residues long, ends included. Germline V gene sequence: CDR1 MNHEY, CDR2 SVGAGI. The CDR3 spells CASSGDSSAYNEQLC.

This clonotype was recorded a few times. The chain has TRBV19 and TRBJ2-7; 7 bases are a match to TRBD2. The CDR3 is 15 amino acids. The V gene's germline CDR1 is LNHDA and CDR2 SQIVND (reference sequence). Trimming removed 4 bases from V and 2 bases from J; junction bases left unmatched: 8. The CDR3 nucleotides are TGTGCCAGTAGTAGGAACTCGGGAGGTGCCTACGAGCAGTACTTC. The encoded protein is CASSRNSGGAYEQYF.

This clonotype was recorded at least ten times. V usage is TRBV10-2 and J usage is TRBJ2-7; 14 nucleotides line up with TRBD2. Per germline, CDR1 WSHSY and CDR2 SAAADI. This CDR3 has 15 residues. V shed 5 bases, J shed 4 bases, and the junction held 4 bases outside the gene matches. CDR3 protein: CASSTGTSGSYEQYF. The CDR3 bases are TGCGCCAGCAGTACCGGGACTAGCGGGAGTTACGAGCAGTACTTC.

This clonotype showed up many times. The V and J genes are TRBV20-1 and TRBJ1-5; D uncertain. This CDR3 comprises 14 residues. The germline V gene encodes CDR1 DFQATT and CDR2 SNEGSKA (reference sequence). V dropped 3 bases and J dropped 2 bases, with 11 bases sitting between them. In nucleotides, the CDR3 is TGCAGTGCTAGGGAGGGATTTGGCAATCAGCCCCAGCATTTT. Amino acid sequence: CSAREGFGNQPQHF.

The chain links TRBV5-6 to TRBJ2-7; D perhaps matches TRBD2 (5 bases). Trimming stripped 4 bases from V and 7 bases from J, with 18 bases between. CDR1 is SGHDT, CDR2 YYEEEE, per germline. This CDR3 comprises 14 residues. The CDR3 coding sequence is TGTGCCAGCAGCCCGGCCGTCCCTACGGGAGAGCAGTACTTC. Protein sequence: CASSPAVPTGEQYF.

Remarks on this clonotype: Without the conserved terminal phenylalanine or tryptophan, this CDR3 likely stems from a read error. The DNA is omitted, as the CDR3 cannot be located on it reliably, and the CDR3 follows TCRdb's listing. The CDR3 protein is CASSWGDTEAFC. The V call is TRBV6-2 or TRBV6-3, the J call TRBJ1-1. The CDR3 spans 12 amino acids, including both terminal residues. CDR1 and CDR2 from the germline V gene are MNHEY and SVGEGT.

Points on this clonotype: At one of its ends the junction is not consistent with the germline gene, which may arise from a read error. The J gene is TRBJ1-2, the V gene TRBV28; no clear D gene. This CDR3 is 11 amino acids long. From germline, CDR1 is MDHEN and CDR2 SYDVKM. This CDR3 is CASADYYGNTF. The CDR3 coding sequence is TGTGCTAGTGCGGATTATTATGGCAACACCTTC.

At least ten counts were recorded for this clonotype. The genes are TRBV28 and TRBJ1-3; 7 bases match TRBD1. Per germline, CDR1 MDHEN and CDR2 SYDVKM. Germline trimming cut 5 bases from V and 4 bases from J; bases unmatched to any gene: 8. There are 15 residues in the CDR3. The DNA for the CDR3 is TGTGCCAGCAGTCGAACCGGGACAGCAGGAAACACCATATATTTT. Its protein product is CASSRTGTAGNTIYF. Looking up the rest from reference TRBV28 and TRBJ1-3 gives the full variable domain: DVKVTQSSRYLVKRTGEKVFLECVQDMDHENMFWYRQDPGLGLRLIYFSYDVKMKEKGDIPEGYSVSREKKERFSLILESASTNQTSMYLCASSRTGTAGNTIYFGEGSWLTVV.

This clonotype was counted a few times. This chain connects TRBV29-1 to TRBJ1-1; unclear D gene. CDR1 and CDR2 (germline): SQVTM, ANQGSEA. V shed 2 bases and J shed 1 base, with 8 bases lying between them. CDR3 length: 13 amino acids. CDR3 in amino acids: CSVEWTENTEAFF. CDR3 in DNA: TGCAGCGTTGAATGGACGGAGAACACTGAAGCTTTCTTT.

This clonotype was detected many times. The V and J genes are TRBV28 and TRBJ2-1; 8 bases are a match to TRBD1. Germline CDR1 and CDR2: MDHEN and SYDVKM. J gave up 8 bases and V 5 bases, and 8 bases lay outside the gene matches. The CDR3 is 14 residues long. The CDR3 region has the DNA TGTGCCAGCAGTCAGGGGGCGGGGTGGGATGAGCAGTTCTTC. This encodes CASSQGAGWDEQFF. Variable domain in full (rest from reference TRBV28 and TRBJ2-1): DVKVTQSSRYLVKRTGEKVFLECVQDMDHENMFWYRQDPGLGLRLIYFSYDVKMKEKGDIPEGYSVSREKKERFSLILESASTNQTSMYLCASSQGAGWDEQFFGPGTRLTVL.

The table lists this clonotype with many counts. A read error may produce the germline difference seen at one junction end. The genes are TRBV12-3 or TRBV12-4 and TRBJ1-1, with a possible D match to TRBD1 (5 bases). The CDR3 has 14 residues. The DNA of the CDR3 is TGTGCCAGCAGTTTTCGACAGATGAACACTGAAGTTTTCTTT. It encodes CASSFRQMNTEVFF.

In its sample, this clonotype was seen many times. The V and J genes are TRBV20-1 and TRBJ2-7, with 8 bases lining up with TRBD2. The junction had 6 bases not matched to a gene; V was cut back by 1 base and J by 7 bases. The CDR3 contains 13 residues. Germline CDR1 is DFQATT and CDR2 is SNEGSKA (reference sequence). The CDR3 region has the DNA TGCAGTGCTAGAGCTCCGGGGGGGGAAGAGCAGTACTTC. It is translated as CSARAPGGEEQYF.

The table lists this clonotype with many counts. This chain links TRBV6-2 or TRBV6-3 with TRBJ2-7, with 7 bases fitting TRBD1. This CDR3 is 14 amino acids long. Germline CDR1 reads MNHEY; CDR2 reads SVGEGT. V gave up 3 bases and J gave up 3 bases; unmatched junction bases: 5. The CDR3 region is CASSYPGTVYEQYF. As DNA, the CDR3 is TGTGCCAGCAGTTATCCCGGGACAGTCTACGAGCAGTACTTC.

This clonotype was observed many times. V and J are TRBV14 and TRBJ1-6; TRBD1 aligns across 8 bases. CDR1 and CDR2 from the germline V gene are SGHDN and FVKESK. This CDR3 region has 16 residues. V lost 4 bases and J lost 9; bases outside the gene matches: 11. CDR3 coding DNA: TGTGCCAGCAGCCCGTTCCACAGGGGGAGTTCTTCACCCCTCCACTTT. Translating it yields CASSPFHRGSSSPLHF.

The chain recombines TRBV19 with TRBJ1-4; no definite D call. The CDR3 contains 13 residues. Germline CDR1 is LNHDA and CDR2 is SQIVND (reference sequence). The V gene lost 3 bases and the J gene lost 3 bases, with 5 bases spanning the gap. CDR3 sequence (DNA): TGTGCCAGTAGTATGGCAGCTAATGAAAAACTGTTTTTT. Residues: CASSMAANEKLFF.

This clonotype was recorded at least ten times. The J gene is TRBJ2-5, the V gene TRBV7-2, with a tentative D call TRBD1 (5 bases). Germline CDR1 and CDR2: SGHTA and FQGNSA. This CDR3 is 12 amino acids long. V lost 1 base and J 6 bases, leaving 6 bases between the germline ends. This CDR3 reads CASSLGGQTQYF. CDR3 DNA sequence: TGTGCCAGCAGCTTAGGGGGCCAGACCCAGTACTTC.

This clonotype was seen a few times. V is TRBV19 and J is TRBJ1-5; TRBD1 might be the D (5 bases). Germline CDR1 reads LNHDA; CDR2 reads SQIVND (reference sequence). V was trimmed by 4 bases and J by 0 bases, leaving 28 bases between them. CDR3 length equals 21 residues. As DNA, the CDR3 is TGTGCCAGTAGTACCCCCTCATTGAAAAGACAGCATGTTTATAGCAATCAGCCCCAGCATTTT. It yields the protein CASSTPSLKRQHVYSNQPQHF. The full variable domain, in which reference TRBV19 and TRBJ1-5 provide the parts outside the CDR3, is DGGITQSPKYLFRKEGQNVTLSCEQNLNHDAMYWYRQDPGQGLRLIYYSQIVNDFQKGDIAEGYSVSREKKESFPLTVTSAQKNPTAFYLCASSTPSLKRQHVYSNQPQHFGDGTRLSIL.

In this sample, this clonotype turned up once. The V call is TRBV3-1, the J call TRBJ1-1; D gene unclear. CDR1 is LGHDT, CDR2 YNNKEL, per germline (reference sequence). The CDR3 consists of 14 residues. V was shortened by 2 bases and J by 1 base, with 8 bases between the two germline ends. CDR3 DNA: TGTGCCAGCAGCCAACAGGCGGCGAACACTGAAGCTTTCTTT. Protein sequence: CASSQQAANTEAFF.

To note about this clonotype: Germline is not matched at one junction end, which may reflect a read error. This chain uses TRBV6-6 with TRBJ2-1, with 7 bases that match TRBD1. The germline CDR1 and CDR2 sequences are MNHNY and SVGAGI (reference sequence). This CDR3 comprises 16 residues. CDR3 sequence reads: CASSYSPGTADNEQFF. The CDR3 DNA sequence: TGTGCCAGTAGTTACTCACCCGGGACAGCGGACAATGAGCAGTTCTTC.

This clonotype was seen at least ten times. V and J are TRBV6-2 or TRBV6-3 and TRBJ1-1; 7 nucleotides match TRBD1. CDR3 length equals 14 residues. Germline V gene lookup returns CDR1 MNHEY and CDR2 SVGEGT. The V gene end was trimmed by 4 bases and the J gene end by 8 bases; junction bases not matched to a gene: 10. CDR3 residues: CASSSPGQSSEAFF. The CDR3 DNA reads as TGTGCCAGCAGTTCACCGGGACAGTCATCCGAAGCTTTCTTT.

This clonotype was recorded many times. One end of the junction does not line up with germline, which may come from a read error. The rearrangement joins TRBV19 to TRBJ1-2, with unresolved D. Germline V gene data show CDR1 as LNHDA and CDR2 as SQIVND (reference sequence). The CDR3 is 13 amino acids. The CDR3 sequence is CAGRPSGGYGYTF. In nucleotides, the CDR3 is TGTGCCGGTAGACCGTCCGGAGGCTATGGCTACACCTTC.

This clonotype occurred many times. This sequence joins TRBV10-1 and TRBJ2-5, with TRBD1 matching over 7 bases. The CDR3 sequence is 14 residues long. CDR1 and CDR2 (germline): WNHNN, SYGVQD (reference sequence). The trim removed 0 bases at V and 5 bases at J, leaving 3 bases unmatched. Written as DNA, the CDR3 is TGCGCCAGCAGTGAGTCAAGGGGGCCGGAGACCCAGTACTTC. It is translated as CASSESRGPETQYF.